This T cell receptor beta chain was identified in a study of beta chain features in type 1 diabetes. Study-wide results and limits: For Type 1 diabetes patients, all four CD4+ subsets carried TCRB CDR3s that were moderately but significantly shorter. VDJ junctions from patients with type 1 diabetes contained fewer insertions and more deletions. There was no resolution here of whether HLA type influences TCRB rearrangement.

The sample holds a few counts of this clone. Antigen unknown. V lost 1 base to trimming and J lost 3 bases; unmatched junction nucleotides: 5. The CDR3 sequence is 16 residues long. Germline CDR1 is SGHTA and CDR2 is FQGNSA. All of the isolated RNA was reverse transcribed, so expressed TCRB transcripts were sequenced. The repertoire was sequenced with immunoSEQ multiplex PCR; TCRdb's copy has only in-frame clones and lacks some. The sample lists about 140,000 clones; 9% to 10% were seen once. The chain employs TRBV7-2 and TRBJ2-3; 9 nucleotides agree with TRBD2. The material sequenced was central memory CD4+ T cells from blood. The clonotype originates from a woman aged 40-49 years in good health. CDR3 sequence: CASSLVAGGVTDTQYF. CDR3 bases: TGTGCCAGCAGCTTAGTGGCGGGGGGGGTTACAGATACGCAGTATTTT. Drawing the rest from reference TRBV7-2 and TRBJ2-3, the complete variable domain is GAGVSQSPSNKVTEKGKDVELRCDPISGHTALYWYRQSLGQGLEFLIYFQGNSAPDKSGLPSDRFSAERTGGSVSTLTIQRTQQEDSAVYLCASSLVAGGVTDTQYFGPGTRLTVL.